This T cell receptor beta chain was observed in a study of cytotoxic CD8 clonotypes in ibrutinib-treated CLL. General study findings and limits: Baseline clonality, higher than in age-matched healthy donors, tracked circulating CD8+ T-cell counts. Contraction or stability on treatment characterized the public clonotypes, which were uncommon.

Sequenced by immunoSEQ multiplex PCR; TCRdb stores in-frame clones only, minus some. Here the sample spans 42,000 or so clones, approximately 71% being singletons. Remarks on this clone: No antigen is known for it.

V shed 0 bases, J shed 4 bases, and the junction held 2 bases outside the gene matches. The CDR3 has 15 residues. Germline lookup yields CDR1 SGHRS and CDR2 YFSETQ. The TCR originated in a human donor with chronic lymphocytic leukemia. This material consisted of PBMCs, taken at disease progression, from a patient treated with ibrutinib. This rearrangement joins TRBV5-1 to TRBJ2-1; 9 positions agree with TRBD2. The CDR3 DNA reads as TGCGCCAGCAGCTTGGTGGCGGGGGGGTACAATGAGCAGTTCTTC. The encoded protein is CASSLVAGGYNEQFF.